A selection of T cell receptor beta chains follows, all from one sample in a study of T-cell memory formation after mild COVID-19. TCRdb reprocessed the 5' RACE reads with MiXCR, giving one entry per CDR3 protein. The table lists about 540,000 distinct CDR3 sequences, roughly 21% of them singletons. Material: PBMCs or a T cell subset sorted from them (not recorded which). These receptors originate from an adult woman who had mild COVID-19 (a few samples of this study predate the infection). Cell type and time point are not known. Both conserved end residues are part of each CDR3. The D gene is left open where the match is weak. Clone size is given for some rows only: seen once, a few or many times, or a class if the clone is expanded.

CDR3 protein: CASSRPGLAGGAGELFF
CDR3 DNA: TGTGCCAGCTCTCGACCGGGACTAGCGGGAGGTGCCGGGGAGCTGTTTTTT
D gene: TRBD2
J gene: TRBJ2-2
clone size: few
V gene: TRBV7-2

CDR3 protein: CASSEVTGGYGYTF
CDR3 DNA: TGTGCCAGCAGTGAAGTTACGGGGGGCTATGGCTACACCTTC
D gene: -
J gene: TRBJ1-2
clone size: -
V gene: TRBV6-1

CDR3 protein: CASSPRDRVERQPQHF
CDR3 DNA: TGTGCCAGCAGCCCGCGGGACAGGGTTGAACGTCAGCCCCAGCATTTT
D gene: TRBD1
J gene: TRBJ1-5
clone size: -
V gene: TRBV7-4

CDR3 protein: CASSFDLAVPYNEQFF
CDR3 DNA: TGTGCCAGCAGCTTTGACCTAGCGGTACCCTACAATGAGCAGTTCTTC
D gene: TRBD2
J gene: TRBJ2-1
clone size: -
V gene: TRBV7-9

CDR3 protein: CASSEIMGKTNEKLFF
CDR3 DNA: TGTGCCAGCAGTGAAATTATGGGGAAGACTAATGAAAAACTGTTTTTT
D gene: -
J gene: TRBJ1-4
clone size: -
V gene: TRBV6-1

CDR3 protein: CASSTRSGDGYTF
CDR3 DNA: TGTGCCAGCAGCACCCGGTCTGGAGATGGCTACACCTTC
D gene: -
J gene: TRBJ1-2
clone size: -
V gene: TRBV9

CDR3 protein: CASGRAGEGTGELFF
CDR3 DNA: TGTGCTAGTGGCAGAGCGGGAGAGGGCACCGGGGAGCTGTTTTTT
D gene: TRBD2
J gene: TRBJ2-2
clone size: few
V gene: TRBV12-5

CDR3 protein: CATSRTKGLAGGRSKNIQYF
CDR3 DNA: TGTGCCACCAGCAGAACAAAGGGACTAGCGGGGGGAAGGTCCAAAAACATTCAGTACTTC
D gene: TRBD2
J gene: TRBJ2-4
clone size: -
V gene: TRBV15

CDR3 protein: CASSSLGGGHYNEQFF
CDR3 DNA: TGTGCCAGCAGTTCTCTGGGGGGGGGCCATTACAATGAGCAGTTCTTC
D gene: -
J gene: TRBJ2-1
clone size: -
V gene: TRBV6-5

CDR3 protein: CASSPIPLAGGGTDTQYF
CDR3 DNA: TGTGCCAGCAGCCCCATACCGCTAGCGGGAGGGGGGACAGATACGCAGTATTTT
D gene: TRBD2
J gene: TRBJ2-3
clone size: -
V gene: TRBV6-6

CDR3 protein: CASSSGVFELGDNEKLFF
CDR3 DNA: TGTGCCAGCAGTTCGGGAGTGTTCGAGTTAGGGGATAATGAAAAACTGTTTTTT
D gene: -
J gene: TRBJ1-4
clone size: -
V gene: TRBV6-6

CDR3 protein: CASSNTGSEATQYF
CDR3 DNA: TGTGCCAGCAGCAACACGGGGTCTGAGGCGACCCAGTACTTC
D gene: -
J gene: TRBJ2-5
clone size: -
V gene: TRBV7-9

CDR3 protein: CASRRDTAYQETQYF
CDR3 DNA: TGTGCCAGCAGAAGGGACACTGCGTACCAAGAGACCCAGTACTTC
D gene: -
J gene: TRBJ2-5
clone size: -
V gene: TRBV2

CDR3 protein: CAISGEKELFF
CDR3 DNA: TGTGCCATCTCAGGGGAGAAGGAGCTGTTTTTT
D gene: -
J gene: TRBJ2-2
clone size: many
V gene: TRBV12-3/TRBV12-4

CDR3 protein: CASSFLLAGVSGELFF
CDR3 DNA: TGTGCCAGCAGCTTTCTCCTAGCGGGAGTATCCGGGGAGCTGTTTTTT
D gene: TRBD2
J gene: TRBJ2-2
clone size: few
V gene: TRBV7-6

CDR3 protein: CASSWDPGSAGELFF
CDR3 DNA: TGCGCCAGCAGCTGGGATCCAGGGTCCGCCGGGGAGCTGTTTTTT
D gene: -
J gene: TRBJ2-2
clone size: few
V gene: TRBV5-1

CDR3 protein: CASKAQGGASTDTQYF
CDR3 DNA: TGTGCCAGCAAGGCCCAGGGGGGGGCTAGCACAGATACGCAGTATTTT
D gene: -
J gene: TRBJ2-3
clone size: few
V gene: TRBV6-6

CDR3 protein: CASSSRLRDRETQYF
CDR3 DNA: TGTGCCAGCAGCTCCCGCCTGAGGGATAGGGAGACCCAGTACTTC
D gene: -
J gene: TRBJ2-5
clone size: -
V gene: TRBV5-4

CDR3 protein: CASSSRDRGGTQYF
CDR3 DNA: TGTGCCAGCAGCTCCAGGGACAGGGGAGGTACGCAGTATTTT
D gene: TRBD1
J gene: TRBJ2-3
clone size: few
V gene: TRBV7-2

CDR3 protein: CASSLRDRAPYEQYF
CDR3 DNA: TGTGCCAGCAGCCTGCGGGACAGGGCTCCCTACGAGCAGTACTTC
D gene: TRBD1
J gene: TRBJ2-7
clone size: few
V gene: TRBV27

CDR3 protein: CASSSIRDIETQYF
CDR3 DNA: TGCGCCAGCAGCTCTATCAGGGATATCGAGACCCAGTACTTC
D gene: -
J gene: TRBJ2-5
clone size: -
V gene: TRBV5-1

CDR3 protein: CASSRGESNTEAFF
CDR3 DNA: TGCGCCAGCAGCCGGGGGGAAAGTAACACTGAAGCTTTCTTT
D gene: -
J gene: TRBJ1-1
clone size: -
V gene: TRBV4-1

CDR3 protein: CSARADRYTEAFF
CDR3 DNA: TGCAGTGCTAGAGCGGACAGGTACACTGAAGCTTTCTTT
D gene: TRBD1
J gene: TRBJ1-1
clone size: few
V gene: TRBV20-1

CDR3 protein: CASSFATSGRSEEQYF
CDR3 DNA: TGTGCCAGCAGTTTCGCGACTAGCGGGAGATCGGAGGAGCAGTACTTC
D gene: TRBD2
J gene: TRBJ2-7
clone size: few
V gene: TRBV12-3/TRBV12-4

CDR3 protein: CAWSGGPTSNQPQHF
CDR3 DNA: TGTGCCTGGAGTGGGGGGCCGACTAGCAATCAGCCCCAGCATTTT
D gene: -
J gene: TRBJ1-5
clone size: -
V gene: TRBV30

CDR3 protein: CASRGQATGELFF
CDR3 DNA: TGTGCCAGCAGGGGACAGGCCACCGGGGAGCTGTTTTTT
D gene: TRBD1
J gene: TRBJ2-2
clone size: -
V gene: TRBV2

CDR3 protein: CASSFPRTLARTTYEQYF
CDR3 DNA: TGTGCCAGCAGCTTCCCTAGGACGCTAGCGCGAACCACCTACGAGCAGTACTTC
D gene: -
J gene: TRBJ2-7
clone size: once
V gene: TRBV11-2

CDR3 protein: CASRGDRDTGELFF
CDR3 DNA: TGTGCCAGCAGGGGGGACAGGGACACCGGGGAGCTGTTTTTT
D gene: TRBD1
J gene: TRBJ2-2
clone size: -
V gene: TRBV6-6

CDR3 protein: CASSQGRGGSPQWGYGYTF
CDR3 DNA: TGCGCCAGCAGCCAAGGGAGAGGGGGTAGCCCGCAGTGGGGGTATGGCTACACCTTC
D gene: -
J gene: TRBJ1-2
clone size: -
V gene: TRBV4-3

CDR3 protein: CASSTGQGRASNEKLFF
CDR3 DNA: TGCGCCAGCAGCACAGGACAGGGGCGGGCATCTAATGAAAAACTGTTTTTT
D gene: TRBD1
J gene: TRBJ1-4
clone size: few
V gene: TRBV5-1

CDR3 protein: CASRYGLAGPTGELFF
CDR3 DNA: TGTGCCAGCAGATACGGACTAGCGGGACCGACCGGGGAGCTGTTTTTT
D gene: TRBD2
J gene: TRBJ2-2
clone size: -
V gene: TRBV12-3/TRBV12-4

CDR3 protein: CASSIQGSLTLFF
CDR3 DNA: TGTGCCAGCAGCATACAGGGTTCCCTCACGTTGTTCTTC
D gene: -
J gene: TRBJ2-1
clone size: -
V gene: TRBV12-3/TRBV12-4

CDR3 protein: CSVDSPIEGYTF
CDR3 DNA: TGCAGCGTTGATTCGCCCATCGAGGGCTACACCTTC
D gene: -
J gene: TRBJ1-2
clone size: -
V gene: TRBV29-1

CDR3 protein: CASSAQGATSINTGELFF
CDR3 DNA: TGTGCCAGCAGTGCACAGGGGGCCACCTCGATTAACACCGGGGAGCTGTTTTTT
D gene: TRBD1
J gene: TRBJ2-2
clone size: -
V gene: TRBV6-1

CDR3 protein: CAISETDTTNTEAFF
CDR3 DNA: TGTGCCATCAGTGAGACGGACACAACGAACACTGAAGCTTTCTTT
D gene: -
J gene: TRBJ1-1
clone size: -
V gene: TRBV10-3

CDR3 protein: CASSVGQAAAEQYF
CDR3 DNA: TGTGCCAGCAGCGTAGGACAGGCTGCTGCCGAGCAGTACTTC
D gene: TRBD1
J gene: TRBJ2-7
clone size: -
V gene: TRBV7-9

CDR3 protein: CATSDLQQGAYNEQFF
CDR3 DNA: TGTGCCACCAGTGATTTGCAACAGGGGGCCTACAATGAGCAGTTCTTC
D gene: TRBD1
J gene: TRBJ2-1
clone size: -
V gene: TRBV24-1

CDR3 protein: CASSLYGRNQPQHF
CDR3 DNA: TGTGCCAGCAGCTTATACGGCAGAAATCAGCCCCAGCATTTT
D gene: -
J gene: TRBJ1-5
clone size: few
V gene: TRBV7-8

CDR3 protein: CASSPDRSSSYNSPLHF
CDR3 DNA: TGTGCCAGCTCACCAGACAGGTCAAGCTCCTATAATTCACCCCTCCACTTT
D gene: -
J gene: TRBJ1-6
clone size: few
V gene: TRBV18

CDR3 protein: CASSSLAGGPVEQFF
CDR3 DNA: TGTGCCAGCAGTTCACTAGCGGGGGGGCCTGTTGAGCAGTTCTTC
D gene: TRBD2
J gene: TRBJ2-1
clone size: few
V gene: TRBV12-3/TRBV12-4

CDR3 protein: CASSRSRTGHGTEAFF
CDR3 DNA: TGTGCCAGCTCCAGGAGCCGGACAGGGCATGGCACTGAAGCTTTCTTT
D gene: TRBD1
J gene: TRBJ1-1
clone size: -
V gene: TRBV6-5

CDR3 protein: CASLRTGEGNEQFF
CDR3 DNA: TGTGCCAGTCTAAGGACGGGGGAAGGCAATGAGCAGTTCTTC
D gene: -
J gene: TRBJ2-1
clone size: -
V gene: TRBV6-6

CDR3 protein: CASSFGGGGDTQYF
CDR3 DNA: TGTGCCAGCAGTTTTGGGGGGGGCGGCGATACGCAGTATTTT
D gene: -
J gene: TRBJ2-3
clone size: -
V gene: TRBV12-3/TRBV12-4

CDR3 protein: CASSRTARGDEQFF
CDR3 DNA: TGCGCCAGCAGCCGCACCGCGCGGGGCGATGAGCAGTTCTTC
D gene: -
J gene: TRBJ2-1
clone size: few
V gene: TRBV4-1

CDR3 protein: CASSFWGTGELFF
CDR3 DNA: TGTGCCAGCAGTTTCTGGGGAACCGGGGAGCTGTTTTTT
D gene: -
J gene: TRBJ2-2
clone size: -
V gene: TRBV12-3/TRBV12-4

CDR3 protein: CASSLGRGGHQETQYF
CDR3 DNA: TGCGCCAGCAGCTTGGGTCGGGGGGGCCACCAAGAGACCCAGTACTTC
D gene: TRBD2
J gene: TRBJ2-5
clone size: -
V gene: TRBV5-1

CDR3 protein: CASSLMGHHYEQYF
CDR3 DNA: TGTGCCAGCAGCTTGATGGGGCACCACTACGAGCAGTACTTC
D gene: -
J gene: TRBJ2-7
clone size: many
V gene: TRBV5-6

CDR3 protein: CASSYGGSAYNEQFF
CDR3 DNA: TGTGCCAGCAGTTACGGAGGTTCAGCCTACAATGAGCAGTTCTTC
D gene: -
J gene: TRBJ2-1
clone size: many
V gene: TRBV6-5

CDR3 protein: CASSQGAPSYEQYF
CDR3 DNA: TGTGCCAGCTCGCAGGGCGCCCCCTCCTACGAGCAGTACTTC
D gene: -
J gene: TRBJ2-7
clone size: many
V gene: TRBV18